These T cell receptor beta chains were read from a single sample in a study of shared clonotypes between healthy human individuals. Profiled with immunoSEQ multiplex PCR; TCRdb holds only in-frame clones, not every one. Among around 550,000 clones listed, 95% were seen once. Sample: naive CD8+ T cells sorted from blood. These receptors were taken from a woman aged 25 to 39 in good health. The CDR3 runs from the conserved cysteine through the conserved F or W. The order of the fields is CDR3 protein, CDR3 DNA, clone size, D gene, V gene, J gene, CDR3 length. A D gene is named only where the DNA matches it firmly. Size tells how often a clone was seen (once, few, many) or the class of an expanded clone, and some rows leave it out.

CDR3: CASSLLRELDEKLFF
DNA: TGTGCCAGCAGCTTACTAAGGGAATTAGATGAAAAACTGTTTTTT
size: .
D: .
V: TRBV11-2
J: TRBJ1-4
length: 15

CDR3: CASSFWVGNTIYF
DNA: TGTGCCAGCAGCTTTTGGGTTGGAAACACCATATATTTT
size: .
D: .
V: TRBV5-6
J: TRBJ1-3
length: 13

CDR3: CASSIDREEKLFF
DNA: TGTGCCAGTAGTATCGACAGGGAGGAAAAACTGTTTTTT
size: few
D: TRBD1
V: TRBV19
J: TRBJ1-4
length: 13

CDR3: CASSEWSGGPQETQYF
DNA: TGCGCCAGCAGTGAGTGGTCAGGGGGCCCCCAAGAGACCCAGTACTTC
size: .
D: TRBD1
V: TRBV10-2
J: TRBJ2-5
length: 16

CDR3: CASSLFLDSSYNEQFF
DNA: TGTGCCAGCAGTTTATTCTTAGACAGCTCCTACAATGAGCAGTTCTTC
size: once
D: .
V: TRBV28
J: TRBJ2-1
length: 16

CDR3: CASSHTGTGFDEQYF
DNA: TGTGCCAGCAGCCACACCGGGACAGGGTTCGACGAGCAGTACTTC
size: .
D: TRBD1
V: TRBV5-5
J: TRBJ2-7
length: 15

CDR3: CASSQDSLWDHEAFF
DNA: TGTGCCAGCAGCCAGGACAGTCTCTGGGACCACGAGGCTTTCTTT
size: .
D: .
V: TRBV14
J: TRBJ1-1
length: 15

CDR3: CASSTSSGRRYNEQFF
DNA: TGTGCCAGCAGCACCTCTAGCGGGAGGAGATACAATGAGCAGTTCTTC
size: .
D: TRBD2
V: TRBV7-2
J: TRBJ2-1
length: 16

CDR3: CASSERWSLSTDTQYF
DNA: TGTGCCAGCAGCGAACGGTGGAGCCTTAGCACAGATACGCAGTATTTT
size: .
D: .
V: TRBV6-4
J: TRBJ2-3
length: 16

CDR3: CASSLAPGLNGYTF
DNA: TGTGCCAGCAGCTTAGCGCCGGGATTGAATGGCTACACCTTC
size: .
D: .
V: TRBV7-9
J: TRBJ1-2
length: 14